A single sample gave rise to the 4 T cell receptor beta chains below, sequenced in a study of cytomegalovirus exposure and HLA in healthy donors. The PCR had 60 Vbeta and 13 Jbeta primers. Libraries were prepared by immunoSEQ multiplex PCR; TCRdb keeps only in-frame clonotypes and omits some of them. The sample shows about 110,000 clones, roughly four fifths of them seen only once. The sequencing sample was made of PBMCs. These receptors came from a woman in her thirties in good health and CMV-seronegative.

This chain uses TRBV4-2 with TRBJ2-4; tentatively, D is TRBD1 (5 bases). CDR3 size: 15 residues. Germline values: CDR1 LGHNA, CDR2 YNFKEQ. V was clipped by 5 bases and J by 1 base, with 12 bases between them. The CDR3 region has the DNA TGTGCCAGCAGCACCGCGCCAGGGGCCAAAAACATTCAGTACTTC. Protein sequence: CASSTAPGAKNIQYF.

This clone has a handful of counts. This chain joins TRBV7-2 and TRBJ1-2; 10 nucleotides line up with TRBD1. Germline V gene data show CDR1 as SGHTA and CDR2 as FQGNSA. The CDR3 covers 15 residues. The V and J ends lost 11 bases and 12 bases, in that order; junction bases with no gene match: 21. The CDR3 sequence is CAGGQGIMPPLIHTF. Written as DNA, the CDR3 is TGTGCCGGGGGACAGGGGATTATGCCCCCTTTGATCCACACCTTC. Full variable domain (missing parts from reference TRBV7-2 and TRBJ1-2): GAGVSQSPSNKVTEKGKDVELRCDPISGHTALYWYRQSLGQGLEFLIYFQGNSAPDKSGLPSDRFSAERTGGSVSTLTIQRTQQEDSAVYLCAGGQGIMPPLIHTFGSGTRLTVV.

There are a few counts of this clone. J is TRBJ1-1 and V is TRBV30; D possibly corresponds to TRBD1 (6 bases). The CDR3 is 11 residues long. Germline V gives CDR1 GTSNPN, CDR2 SVGIG (reference sequence). The V end was cut by 5 bases, the J end by 10 bases, with 14 bases between. DNA for the CDR3: TGTGCCTGGGAACAGGGTATCGTAGCTTTCTTT. It codes for CAWEQGIVAFF.

This chain uses TRBV10-3 with TRBJ1-5; 10 nucleotides match TRBD1. CDR1 and CDR2 (germline): ENHRY, SYGVKD. The CDR3 totals 14 residues. The J segment lost 3 bases and the V segment lost 6 bases, leaving 2 bases of the junction unmatched. Written as DNA, the CDR3 is TGTGCCATCAGGGGGACAGGGGACAATCAGCCCCAGCATTTT. Its protein product is CAIRGTGDNQPQHF.